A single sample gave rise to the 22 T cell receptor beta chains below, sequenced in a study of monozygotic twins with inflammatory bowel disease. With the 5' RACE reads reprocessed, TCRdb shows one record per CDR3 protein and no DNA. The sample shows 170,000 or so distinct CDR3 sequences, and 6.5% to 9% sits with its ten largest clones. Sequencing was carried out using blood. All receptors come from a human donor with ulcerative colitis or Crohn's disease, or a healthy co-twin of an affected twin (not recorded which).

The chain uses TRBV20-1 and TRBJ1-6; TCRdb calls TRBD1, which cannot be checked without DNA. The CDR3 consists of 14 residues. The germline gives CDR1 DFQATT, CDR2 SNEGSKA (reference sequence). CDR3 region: CSARGQDINSPLHF.

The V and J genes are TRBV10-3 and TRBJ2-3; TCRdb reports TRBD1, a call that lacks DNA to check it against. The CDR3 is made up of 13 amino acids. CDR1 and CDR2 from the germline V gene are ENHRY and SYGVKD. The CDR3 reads CAIGSGDTDTQYF.

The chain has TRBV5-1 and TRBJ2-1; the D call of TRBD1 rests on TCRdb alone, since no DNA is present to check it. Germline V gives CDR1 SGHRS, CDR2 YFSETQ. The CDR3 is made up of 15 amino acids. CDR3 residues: CASSLGGQGNNEQFF. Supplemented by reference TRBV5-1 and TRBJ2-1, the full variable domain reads KAGVTQTPRYLIKTRGQQVTLSCSPISGHRSVSWYQQTPGQGLQFLFEYFSETQRNKGNFPGRFSGRQFSNSRSEMNVSTLELGDSALYLCASSLGGQGNNEQFFGPGTRLTVL.

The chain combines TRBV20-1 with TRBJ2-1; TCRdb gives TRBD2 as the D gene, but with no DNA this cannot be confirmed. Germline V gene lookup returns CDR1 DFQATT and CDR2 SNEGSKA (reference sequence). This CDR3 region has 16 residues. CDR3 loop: CSAMGLSGSAYNEQFF.

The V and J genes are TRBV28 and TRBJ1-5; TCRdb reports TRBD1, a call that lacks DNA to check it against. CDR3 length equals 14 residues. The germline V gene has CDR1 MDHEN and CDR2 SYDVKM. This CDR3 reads CASRTGGNNQPQHF.

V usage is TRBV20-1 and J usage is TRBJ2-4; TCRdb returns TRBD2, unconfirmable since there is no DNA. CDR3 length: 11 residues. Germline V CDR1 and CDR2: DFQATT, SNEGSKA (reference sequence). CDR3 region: CRANLLPIQYF.

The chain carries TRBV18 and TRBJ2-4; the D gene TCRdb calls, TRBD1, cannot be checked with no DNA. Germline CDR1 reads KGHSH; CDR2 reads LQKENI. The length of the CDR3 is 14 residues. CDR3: CASSPRQGGNIQYF.

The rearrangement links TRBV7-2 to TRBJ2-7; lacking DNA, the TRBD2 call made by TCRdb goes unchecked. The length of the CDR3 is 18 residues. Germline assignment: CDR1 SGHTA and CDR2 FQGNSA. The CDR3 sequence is CASSLASASGRAPYEQYF.

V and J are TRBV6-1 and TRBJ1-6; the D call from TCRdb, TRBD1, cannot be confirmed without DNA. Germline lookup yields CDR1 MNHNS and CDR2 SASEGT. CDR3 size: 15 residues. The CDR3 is CASSRRGGASSPLHF.

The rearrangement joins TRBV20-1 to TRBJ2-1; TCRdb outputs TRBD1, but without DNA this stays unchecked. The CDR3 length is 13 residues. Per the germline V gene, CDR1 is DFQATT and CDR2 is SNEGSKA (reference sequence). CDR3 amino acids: CSARPPGGFEQFF.

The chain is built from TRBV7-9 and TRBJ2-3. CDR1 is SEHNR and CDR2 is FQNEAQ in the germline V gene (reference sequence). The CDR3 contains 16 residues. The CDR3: CASSFPTSGGTDTQYF. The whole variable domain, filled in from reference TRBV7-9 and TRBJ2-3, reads DTGVSQNPRHKITKRGQNVTFRCDPISEHNRLYWYRQTLGQGPEFLTYFQNEAQLEKSRLLSDRFSAERPKGSFSTLEIQRTEQGDSAMYLCASSFPTSGGTDTQYFGPGTRLTVL.

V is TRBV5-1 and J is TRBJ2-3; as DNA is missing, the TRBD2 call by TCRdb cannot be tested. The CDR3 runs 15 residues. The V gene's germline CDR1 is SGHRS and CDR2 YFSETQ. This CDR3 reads CASSFSGSTADTQYF.

This chain's CDR3 is CASALRGGQGIQYF. V usage is TRBV7-2 and J usage is TRBJ2-4; TCRdb's assignment of TRBD2 cannot be checked, as there is no DNA. Germline CDR1 is SGHTA and CDR2 is FQGNSA. CDR3 size: 14 residues.

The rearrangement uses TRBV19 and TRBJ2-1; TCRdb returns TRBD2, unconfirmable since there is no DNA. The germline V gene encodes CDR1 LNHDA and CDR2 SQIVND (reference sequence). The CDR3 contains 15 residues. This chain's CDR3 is CASSITSGRLNEQFF.

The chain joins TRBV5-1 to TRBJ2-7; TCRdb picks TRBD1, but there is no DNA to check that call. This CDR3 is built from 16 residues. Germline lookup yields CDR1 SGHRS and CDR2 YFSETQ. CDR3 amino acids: CASSLDLQAYSYEQYF.

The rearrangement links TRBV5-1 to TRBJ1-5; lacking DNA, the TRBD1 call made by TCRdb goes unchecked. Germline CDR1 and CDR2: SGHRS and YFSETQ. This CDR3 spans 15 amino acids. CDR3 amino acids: CASSTGTGGPGAQHF.

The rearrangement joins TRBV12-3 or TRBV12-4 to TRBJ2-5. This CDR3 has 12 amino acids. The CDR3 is CASSSVGETQYF.

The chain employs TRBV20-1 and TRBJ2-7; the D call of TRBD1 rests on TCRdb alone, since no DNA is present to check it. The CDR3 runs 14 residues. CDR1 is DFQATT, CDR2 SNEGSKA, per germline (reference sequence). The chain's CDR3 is CSARDGLGAYEQYF.

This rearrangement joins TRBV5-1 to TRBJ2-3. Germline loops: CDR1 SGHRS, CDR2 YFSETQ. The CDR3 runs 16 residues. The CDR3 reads CASSSRPITYPDTQYF.

CDR3: CASSSWRGQGSRETQYF. The chain employs TRBV7-9 and TRBJ2-5; TCRdb picks TRBD1, but there is no DNA to check that call. The CDR3 sequence is 17 residues long. From germline, CDR1 is SEHNR and CDR2 FQNEAQ (reference sequence).

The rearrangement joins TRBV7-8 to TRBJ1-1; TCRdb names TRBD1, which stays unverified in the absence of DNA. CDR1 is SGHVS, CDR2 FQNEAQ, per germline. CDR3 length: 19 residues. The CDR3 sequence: CASSPPGDEGTAQNTEAFF. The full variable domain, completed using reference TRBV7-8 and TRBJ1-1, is GAGVSQSPRYKVAKRGQDVALRCDPISGHVSLFWYQQALGQGPEFLTYFQNEAQLDKSGLPSDRFFAERPEGSVSTLKIQRTQQEDSAVYLCASSPPGDEGTAQNTEAFFGQGTRLTVV.

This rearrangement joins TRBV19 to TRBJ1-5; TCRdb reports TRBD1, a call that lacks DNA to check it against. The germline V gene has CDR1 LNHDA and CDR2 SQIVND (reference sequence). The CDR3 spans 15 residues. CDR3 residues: CASSHPGPSNQPQHF.